The rows below give T cell receptor beta chains drawn from one sample of a study of T cells after yellow fever vaccination. TCRdb reanalysed the 5' RACE reads using MiXCR and keeps one entry per CDR3 protein. Of roughly 500,000 distinct CDR3 sequences in the sample, over 15% were seen once. Source: PBMCs, taken 15 days after the yellow fever booster vaccination. The receptors here all came from a man aged 25-45 years who received the YFV17D yellow fever vaccine. Both conserved end residues are part of each CDR3. Each record gives: D gene, J gene, clone size, V gene, CDR3 protein, CDR3 DNA. D genes are given only for firm matches. Size tells how often a clone was seen (once, few, many) or the class of an expanded clone, and some rows leave it out.

d_gene: TRBD1; j_gene: TRBJ2-3; abundance: few; v_gene: TRBV5-1; CDR3aa: CASSSQGARDTQYF; CDR3nt: TGCGCCAGCAGCTCTCAGGGGGCGAGAGATACGCAGTATTTT
d_gene: -; j_gene: TRBJ2-4; abundance: -; v_gene: TRBV5-1; CDR3aa: CASSFGETKNIQYF; CDR3nt: TGCGCCAGCAGCTTCGGGGAAACCAAAAACATTCAGTACTTC
d_gene: TRBD2; j_gene: TRBJ2-7; abundance: few; v_gene: TRBV20-1; CDR3aa: CSASRWGGYEQYF; CDR3nt: TGCAGTGCTAGCCGATGGGGGGGCTACGAGCAGTACTTC
d_gene: TRBD2; j_gene: TRBJ2-1; abundance: -; v_gene: TRBV3-1; CDR3aa: CASSPLGSGKIYNEQFF; CDR3nt: TGTGCCAGCAGCCCATTGGGTAGCGGGAAGATCTACAATGAGCAGTTCTTC
d_gene: TRBD2; j_gene: TRBJ2-5; abundance: -; v_gene: TRBV30; CDR3aa: CASGEGYSVQETQYF; CDR3nt: TGTGCCTCCGGGGAGGGGTACTCAGTCCAAGAGACCCAGTACTTC
d_gene: -; j_gene: TRBJ2-2; abundance: few; v_gene: TRBV29-1; CDR3aa: CSVLTGGGGELFF; CDR3nt: TGCAGCGTCCTTACTGGGGGCGGCGGGGAGCTGTTTTTT
d_gene: -; j_gene: TRBJ1-2; abundance: -; v_gene: TRBV21-1; CDR3aa: CASSQVPNYGYTF; CDR3nt: TGTGCCAGCAGTCAAGTCCCTAACTATGGCTACACCTTC
d_gene: -; j_gene: TRBJ2-3; abundance: few; v_gene: TRBV20-1; CDR3aa: CGAGAGDTQYF; CDR3nt: TGCGGAGCAGGGGCTGGAGATACGCAGTATTTT
d_gene: -; j_gene: TRBJ2-5; abundance: few; v_gene: TRBV20-1; CDR3aa: CSARDWRNQETQYF; CDR3nt: TGCAGTGCTAGAGATTGGCGGAACCAAGAGACCCAGTACTTC
d_gene: TRBD2; j_gene: TRBJ2-3; abundance: few; v_gene: TRBV5-1; CDR3aa: CASSPGLGIADTQYF; CDR3nt: TGCGCCAGCAGCCCGGGACTAGGAATAGCAGATACGCAGTATTTT
d_gene: -; j_gene: TRBJ1-1; abundance: -; v_gene: TRBV10-3; CDR3aa: CAISDAGMNTEAFF; CDR3nt: TGTGCCATCAGTGATGCAGGGATGAACACTGAAGCTTTCTTT
d_gene: TRBD2; j_gene: TRBJ2-1; abundance: -; v_gene: TRBV10-3; CDR3aa: CATTYHGLAGTMNEQFF; CDR3nt: TGTGCCACTACCTATCACGGACTAGCGGGTACTATGAATGAGCAGTTCTTC
d_gene: -; j_gene: TRBJ2-4; abundance: few; v_gene: TRBV7-2; CDR3aa: CASSLDQGWNIQYF; CDR3nt: TGTGCCAGCAGCTTAGACCAGGGTTGGAACATTCAGTACTTC
d_gene: TRBD2; j_gene: TRBJ2-3; abundance: -; v_gene: TRBV5-1; CDR3aa: CASSLAGRLAGRDTQYF; CDR3nt: TGCGCCAGCAGCTTGGCCGGTAGACTAGCGGGACGAGATACGCAGTATTTT